Below, 2 T cell receptor beta chains from the same sample are listed, as sequenced in a study of beta chain features in type 1 diabetes. Sequenced material consisted of expressed TCRB transcripts (all of the isolated RNA was reverse transcribed). The method was immunoSEQ multiplex PCR; TCRdb's version includes in-frame clones alone and lacks a portion of them. The sample consists of about 260,000 clones, about 63% of them appearing once. The sequencing sample was made of naive CD4+ T cells from blood. The receptors originated from a man aged 25-45 years in good health.

The chain combines TRBV19 with TRBJ2-3; no clear D gene. The V and J ends lost 10 bases and 2 bases respectively, with 13 bases between them. The CDR3 has 13 residues. Germline-derived CDR1 and CDR2 are LNHDA and SQIVND (reference sequence). The CDR3 DNA sequence: TGTGCCACCACCCAGGTTTTCACAGATACGCAGTATTTT. Encoded protein: CATTQVFTDTQYF.

The chain links TRBV2 to TRBJ2-5; 9 bases fit TRBD2. CDR3 length: 14 amino acids. V was clipped by 5 bases and J by 1 base; unmatched bases: 2. Germline values: CDR1 SNHLY, CDR2 FYNNEI. As DNA, the CDR3 is TGTGCCAGCAGTCGGACTAGCGCCCAAGAGACCCAGTACTTC. Protein product: CASSRTSAQETQYF.